The 5 T cell receptor beta chains in this list originate from one sample, sequenced in a study of blood T cells in healthy people across ages (dated by TCRdb to 2015 to 2017). To prepare the library, 5' RACE was applied. The instrument was an Illumina HiSeq 2500. The second PCR ran for roughly 6 to 11 cycles and used a J-beta primer mix along with a sample-barcoded 5' primer. TCRdb reprocessed the public reads (quality trimming at Q25 with fastp, clone calling with MiXCR) and kept in-frame beta chains. Each record represents a unique CDR3 protein, reported with the most common genes and DNA among its rows. For this sample the table gives 870,000 or so distinct CDR3 sequences, of which roughly 26% were detected only once. Of the sample, around 15% falls within the top ten clones. Sequenced: blood. The receptors were gathered from a woman older than 75 in good health.

The chain is built from TRBV20-1 and TRBJ2-1, with a tentative D call TRBD2 (5 bases). The DNA matches TRBJ2-7 better at its end, which makes the J call doubtful. This CDR3 comprises 15 residues. Germline CDR1 and CDR2: DFQATT and SNEGSKA (reference sequence). The CDR3 reads CSASPAEVPYNEQYF. The CDR3 region has the DNA TGCAGTGCTTCCCCTGCGGAGGTCCCCTACAATGAGCAGTACTTC.

The chain combines TRBV30 with TRBJ2-3; D unclear. V dropped 2 bases and J dropped 3 bases, with 6 bases sitting between them. Germline values: CDR1 GTSNPN, CDR2 SVGIG (reference sequence). This CDR3 has 12 residues. CDR3 nucleotides: TGTGCCTGGAGTCGACGAACAGATACGCAGTATTTT. Encoded protein: CAWSRRTDTQYF. Using reference TRBV30 and TRBJ2-3 for the parts outside the CDR3, the full variable domain is SQTIHQWPATLVQPVGSPLSLECTVEGTSNPNLYWYRQAAGRGLQLLFYSVGIGQISSEVPQNLSASRPQDRQFILSSKKLLLSDSGFYLCAWSRRTDTQYFGPGTRLTVL.

The genes are TRBV7-2 and TRBJ1-4; 7 nucleotides match TRBD1. The CDR3 consists of 16 residues. V gave up 4 bases and J gave up 8 bases; unmatched junction bases: 13. The germline V gene encodes CDR1 SGHTA and CDR2 FQGNSA. CDR3 in amino acids: CASSSAPQGGMEKLFF. CDR3 nucleotides: TGTGCCAGCAGCTCAGCTCCTCAGGGGGGGATGGAAAAACTGTTTTTT.

This clonotype has only a few counts. It may be a read error: a sequence one base away is much more abundant. The V call is TRBV7-2, the J call TRBJ2-3; D is possibly TRBD1 or TRBD2 (5 bases each). From germline, CDR1 is SGHTA and CDR2 FQGNSA. The CDR3 covers 16 residues. Trimming took 5 bases from V and 4 from J, leaving 19 bases between them. CDR3 nucleotides: TGTGCCAGCAGCCCGAGGGACCTTGGAGGTGCAGATACGCAGTATTTT. This gives the protein CASSPRDLGGADTQYF.

This clonotype was seen repeatedly, ten times or more. The V call is TRBV7-6, the J call TRBJ2-3, with 7 bases matching TRBD2. Trimming took 6 bases from V and 0 from J; bases not matched to a gene: 3. Germline V gene sequence: CDR1 SGHVS, CDR2 FNYEAQ. The CDR3 runs to 14 residues. DNA of the CDR3: TGTGCCAGCAGGGGAGCGGGGAGCACAGATACGCAGTATTTT. Protein product: CASRGAGSTDTQYF.